These 10 T cell receptor beta chains share one sample of origin, sequenced in a study of T cell responses to AZD1222 COVID-19 vaccine. Method: immunoSEQ multiplex PCR; TCRdb's copy keeps in-frame clones and lacks some. The repertoire has 140,000 to 150,000 clones, 91% of them found once; the top ten carry around 8%. Source: peripheral blood, taken 28 days after the second dose of the MenACWY control vaccine. The receptors shown here come from an adult who received the MenACWY meningococcal vaccine as a control.

The rearrangement links TRBV7-2 to TRBJ1-4, with D possibly TRBD1 on 6 matching bases. V lost 5 bases to trimming and J lost 7 bases, with 14 bases between them. This CDR3 is built from 14 residues. Germline-derived CDR1 and CDR2 are SGHTA and FQGNSA. CDR3 sequence (DNA): TGTGCCAGCAGCCGGACAGCCCAGCGTGAAAAACTGTTTTTT. It encodes CASSRTAQREKLFF.

The V call is TRBV7-9, the J call TRBJ2-1, with a possible D match to TRBD2 (6 bases). Trimming pared 5 bases from V and 9 bases from J, leaving 20 bases between. The CDR3 contains 15 residues. The germline gives CDR1 SEHNR, CDR2 FQNEAQ (reference sequence). Here the CDR3 reads CASSPQGTGDFEQFF. CDR3 sequence (DNA): TGTGCCAGCAGCCCCCAGGGAACGGGAGATTTTGAGCAGTTCTTC. Complete variable domain (other parts from reference TRBV7-9 and TRBJ2-1): DTGVSQNPRHKITKRGQNVTFRCDPISEHNRLYWYRQTLGQGPEFLTYFQNEAQLEKSRLLSDRFSAERPKGSFSTLEIQRTEQGDSAMYLCASSPQGTGDFEQFFGPGTRLTVL.

The V gene is TRBV4-3, the J gene TRBJ2-2; 10 nucleotides align to TRBD2. Germline CDR1 reads LGHNA; CDR2 reads YSLEER. V shed 0 bases, J shed 3 bases, and the junction held 7 bases outside the gene matches. The CDR3 has 18 amino acids. The CDR3 nucleotides read TGCGCCAGCAGCCAAGACCCTAGCGGGAGTTGGGACACCGGGGAGCTGTTTTTT. Translating gives CASSQDPSGSWDTGELFF.

The V call is TRBV5-4, the J call TRBJ2-5; TRBD2 is a possible D gene (6 bases). Germline V gives CDR1 SGHNT, CDR2 YYREEE (reference sequence). This CDR3 has 16 residues. Trimming stripped 1 base from V and 0 bases from J, with 13 bases between. This CDR3 reads CASSLWGEANQETQYF. The CDR3 nucleotides are TGTGCCAGCAGCTTGTGGGGGGAGGCAAACCAAGAGACCCAGTACTTC.

The chain couples TRBV7-3 to TRBJ2-3; D ambiguous. V was pared by 1 base and J by 6 bases, with 11 bases between. Germline lookup yields CDR1 SGHTA and CDR2 FQGTGA. The CDR3 spans 14 residues. The CDR3 spells CASSLMQTADTQYF. The CDR3 bases are TGTGCCAGCAGCTTAATGCAGACCGCGGATACGCAGTATTTT. Based on the CDR3 plus reference TRBV7-3 and TRBJ2-3, the full variable domain is GAGVSQTPSNKVTEKGKYVELRCDPISGHTALYWYRQSLGQGPEFLIYFQGTGAADDSGLPNDRFFAVRPEGSVSTLKIQRTERGDSAVYLCASSLMQTADTQYFGPGTRLTVL.

This rearrangement joins TRBV19 to TRBJ2-4; D may be TRBD1 or TRBD2 (6 bases each). Trimming took off 2 bases at V and 3 bases at J, with 14 bases between the two ends. Germline CDR1 is LNHDA and CDR2 is SQIVND (reference sequence). This CDR3 has 16 amino acids. The CDR3 reads CASSIYHRGDKNIQYF. The DNA of the CDR3 is TGTGCCAGTAGTATATATCATAGGGGGGACAAAAACATTCAGTACTTC.

The rearrangement joins TRBV3-1 (or the pseudogene TRBV3-2) to TRBJ2-1, with TRBD2 matching 13 bases. The V gene end was trimmed by 3 bases and the J gene end by 6 bases; junction bases not matched to a gene: 8. Germline values: CDR1 LGHDT, CDR2 YNNKEL (reference sequence). The CDR3 covers 17 residues. The CDR3: CASSHGTSGDRCNEQFF. The CDR3 region has the DNA TGTGCCAGCAGCCACGGGACTAGCGGGGACCGTTGCAATGAGCAGTTCTTC.

The chain carries TRBV9 and TRBJ1-5, with D possibly TRBD1 on 5 matching bases. Trimming left V 4 bases short and J 1 base short, with 15 bases between. CDR1 and CDR2 (germline): SGDLS, YYNGEE. The CDR3 is made up of 16 amino acids. The CDR3, as DNA: TGTGCCAGCAGCCGGGATGGGGGAGGGAGCAATCAGCCCCAGCATTTT. This encodes CASSRDGGGSNQPQHF.

The chain couples TRBV18 to TRBJ2-1, with TRBD2 matching over 10 bases. The V gene end was trimmed by 1 base and the J gene end by 2 bases; junction bases not matched to a gene: 2. The CDR3 has 16 residues. Per the germline V gene, CDR1 is KGHSH and CDR2 is LQKENI. CDR3 sequence reads: CASSPRLAGPYNEQFF. DNA of the CDR3: TGTGCCAGCTCACCACGACTAGCGGGCCCCTACAATGAGCAGTTCTTC.

The chain employs TRBV6-2 or TRBV6-3 and TRBJ1-6; D not certain. The CDR3 consists of 14 residues. V was trimmed by 0 bases and J by 7 bases, leaving 7 bases between them. The germline gives CDR1 MNHEY, CDR2 SVGEGT. The CDR3 spells CASSYSRGNSPLHF. CDR3 nucleotide sequence: TGTGCCAGCAGTTACTCGAGAGGGAATTCACCCCTCCACTTT.